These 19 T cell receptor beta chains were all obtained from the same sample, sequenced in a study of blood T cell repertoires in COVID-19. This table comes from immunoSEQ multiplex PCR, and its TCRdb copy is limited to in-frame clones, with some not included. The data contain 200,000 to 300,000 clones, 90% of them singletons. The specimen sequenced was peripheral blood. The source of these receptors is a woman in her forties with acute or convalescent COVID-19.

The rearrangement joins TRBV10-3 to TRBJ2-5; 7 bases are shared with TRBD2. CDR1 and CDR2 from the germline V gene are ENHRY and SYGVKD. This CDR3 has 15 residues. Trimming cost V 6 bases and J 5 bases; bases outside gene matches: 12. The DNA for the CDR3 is TGTGCCATCAGCCCCAGTGAAGCGGGGTGGGAGACCCAGTACTTC. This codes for CAISPSEAGWETQYF.

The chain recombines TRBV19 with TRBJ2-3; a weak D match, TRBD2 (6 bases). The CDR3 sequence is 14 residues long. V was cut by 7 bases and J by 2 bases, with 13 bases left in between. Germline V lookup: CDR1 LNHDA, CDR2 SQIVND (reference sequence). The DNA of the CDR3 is TGTGCCAGTAACTCGAGGGGACTCACAGATACGCAGTATTTT. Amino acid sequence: CASNSRGLTDTQYF. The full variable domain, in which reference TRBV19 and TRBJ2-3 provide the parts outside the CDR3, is DGGITQSPKYLFRKEGQNVTLSCEQNLNHDAMYWYRQDPGQGLRLIYYSQIVNDFQKGDIAEGYSVSREKKESFPLTVTSAQKNPTAFYLCASNSRGLTDTQYFGPGTRLTVL.

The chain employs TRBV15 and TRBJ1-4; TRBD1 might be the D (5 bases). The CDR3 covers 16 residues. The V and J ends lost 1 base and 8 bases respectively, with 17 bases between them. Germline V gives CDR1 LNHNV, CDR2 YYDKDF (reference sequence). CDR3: CATSRGGQGWEEKLFF. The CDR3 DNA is TGTGCCACCAGCAGAGGGGGTCAGGGCTGGGAAGAAAAACTGTTTTTT.

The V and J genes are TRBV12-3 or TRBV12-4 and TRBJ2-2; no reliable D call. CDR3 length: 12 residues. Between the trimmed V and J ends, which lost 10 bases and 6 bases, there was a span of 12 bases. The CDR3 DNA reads TGTGCCACCCGAGGTTCGCCCGGGGAGCTGTTTTTT. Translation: CATRGSPGELFF.

CDR3 sequence (DNA): TGCGCCAGCTCCGGGACAGAGAACACTGAAGCTTTCTTT. This sequence encodes CASSGTENTEAFF. This chain links TRBV10-2 with TRBJ1-1; the match to TRBD1 covers 7 bases. Trimming cost V 8 bases and J 1 base; bases outside gene matches: 4. Germline V gene lookup returns CDR1 WSHSY and CDR2 SAAADI. CDR3 size: 13 residues.

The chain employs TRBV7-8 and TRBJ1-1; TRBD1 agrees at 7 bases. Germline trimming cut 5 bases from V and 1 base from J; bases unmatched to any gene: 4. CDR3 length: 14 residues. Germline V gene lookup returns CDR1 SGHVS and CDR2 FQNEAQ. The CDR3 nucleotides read TGTGCCAGCAGCCTGCGGGACAGGAACACTGAAGCTTTCTTT. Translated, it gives CASSLRDRNTEAFF.

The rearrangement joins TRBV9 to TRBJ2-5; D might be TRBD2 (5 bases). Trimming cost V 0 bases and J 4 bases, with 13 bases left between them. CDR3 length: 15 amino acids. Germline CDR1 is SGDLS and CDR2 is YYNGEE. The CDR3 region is CASSVGGAVVETQYF. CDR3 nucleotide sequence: TGTGCCAGCAGCGTAGGTGGAGCGGTAGTAGAGACCCAGTACTTC.

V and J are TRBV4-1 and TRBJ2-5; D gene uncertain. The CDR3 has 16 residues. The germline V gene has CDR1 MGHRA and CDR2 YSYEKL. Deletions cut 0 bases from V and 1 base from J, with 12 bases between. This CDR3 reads CASSQDGSQVQETQYF. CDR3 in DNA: TGCGCCAGCAGCCAAGATGGATCCCAGGTCCAAGAGACCCAGTACTTC.

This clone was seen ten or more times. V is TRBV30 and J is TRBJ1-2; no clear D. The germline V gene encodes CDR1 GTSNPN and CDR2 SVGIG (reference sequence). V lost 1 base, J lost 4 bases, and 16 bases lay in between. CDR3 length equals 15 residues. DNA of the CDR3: TGTGCCTGGAGTGCCCAATTAAGGGAGGGCTATGGCTACACCTTC. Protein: CAWSAQLREGYGYTF.

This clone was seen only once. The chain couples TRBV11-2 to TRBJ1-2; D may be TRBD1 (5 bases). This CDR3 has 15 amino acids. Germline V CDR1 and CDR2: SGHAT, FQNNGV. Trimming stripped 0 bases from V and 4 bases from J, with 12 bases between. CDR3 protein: CASSLDLRGGYGYTF. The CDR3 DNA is TGTGCCAGCAGCTTAGATCTAAGGGGTGGCTATGGCTACACCTTC.

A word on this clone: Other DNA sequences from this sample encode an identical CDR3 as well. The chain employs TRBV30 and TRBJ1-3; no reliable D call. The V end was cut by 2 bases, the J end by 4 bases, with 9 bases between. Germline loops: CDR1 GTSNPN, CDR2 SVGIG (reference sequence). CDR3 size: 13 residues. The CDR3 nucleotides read TGTGCCTGGAGTCGGGGTACGGGAAACACCATATATTTT. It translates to CAWSRGTGNTIYF. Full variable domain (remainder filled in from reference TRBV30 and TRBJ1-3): SQTIHQWPATLVQPVGSPLSLECTVEGTSNPNLYWYRQAAGRGLQLLFYSVGIGQISSEVPQNLSASRPQDRQFILSSKKLLLSDSGFYLCAWSRGTGNTIYFGEGSWLTVV.

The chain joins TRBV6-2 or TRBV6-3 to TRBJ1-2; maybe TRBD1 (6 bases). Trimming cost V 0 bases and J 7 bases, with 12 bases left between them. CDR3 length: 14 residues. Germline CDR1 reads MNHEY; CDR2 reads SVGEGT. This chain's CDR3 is CASSYSSGAGGYTF. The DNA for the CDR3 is TGTGCCAGCAGTTACTCGTCAGGGGCGGGTGGCTACACCTTC.

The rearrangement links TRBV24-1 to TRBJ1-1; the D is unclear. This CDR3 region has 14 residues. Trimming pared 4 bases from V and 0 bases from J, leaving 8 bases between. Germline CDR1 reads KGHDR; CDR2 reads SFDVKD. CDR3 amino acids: CATSDGAMNTEAFF. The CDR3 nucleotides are TGTGCCACCAGTGACGGTGCTATGAACACTGAAGCTTTCTTT.

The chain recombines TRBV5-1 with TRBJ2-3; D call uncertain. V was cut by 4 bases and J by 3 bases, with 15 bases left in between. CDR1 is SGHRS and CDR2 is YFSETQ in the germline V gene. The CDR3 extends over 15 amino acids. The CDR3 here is CASSPNVEWTDTQYF. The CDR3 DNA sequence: TGCGCCAGCAGCCCCAACGTTGAGTGGACAGATACGCAGTATTTT.

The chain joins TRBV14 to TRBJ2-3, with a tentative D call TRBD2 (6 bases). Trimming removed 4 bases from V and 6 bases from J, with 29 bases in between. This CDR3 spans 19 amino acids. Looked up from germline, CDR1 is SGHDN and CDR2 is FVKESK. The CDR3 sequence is CASSPLPRDFPTPMDTQYF. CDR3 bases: TGTGCCAGCAGCCCTCTACCTCGGGACTTTCCTACCCCCATGGATACGCAGTATTTT.

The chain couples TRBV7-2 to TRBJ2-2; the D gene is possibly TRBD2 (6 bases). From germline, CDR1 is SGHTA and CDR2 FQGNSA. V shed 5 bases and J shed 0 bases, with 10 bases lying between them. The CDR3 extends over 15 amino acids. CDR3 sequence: CASSRGGANTGELFF. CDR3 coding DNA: TGTGCCAGCAGCAGGGGCGGGGCGAACACCGGGGAGCTGTTTTTT.

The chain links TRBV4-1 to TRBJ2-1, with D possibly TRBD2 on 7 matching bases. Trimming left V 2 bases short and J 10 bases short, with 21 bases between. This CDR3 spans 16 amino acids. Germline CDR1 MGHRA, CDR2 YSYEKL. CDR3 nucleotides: TGCGCCAGCAGCCAAAGAGGGGGGGGTGCTGCCGTGGAGCAGTTCTTC. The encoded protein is CASSQRGGGAAVEQFF.

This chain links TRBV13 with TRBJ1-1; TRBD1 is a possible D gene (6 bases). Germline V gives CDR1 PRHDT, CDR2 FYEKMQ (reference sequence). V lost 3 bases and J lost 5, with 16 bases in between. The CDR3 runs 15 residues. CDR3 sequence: CASSFTQGLRTEAFF. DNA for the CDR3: TGTGCCAGCAGCTTCACACAGGGCCTGAGGACTGAAGCTTTCTTT.

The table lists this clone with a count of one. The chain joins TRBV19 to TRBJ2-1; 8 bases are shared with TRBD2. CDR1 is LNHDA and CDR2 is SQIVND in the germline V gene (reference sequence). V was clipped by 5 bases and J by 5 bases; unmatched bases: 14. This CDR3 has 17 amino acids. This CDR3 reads CASSPPRGSGDDNEQFF. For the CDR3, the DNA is TGTGCCAGTAGTCCCCCCCGGGGTAGCGGGGACGACAATGAGCAGTTCTTC. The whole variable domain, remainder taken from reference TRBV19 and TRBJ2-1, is DGGITQSPKYLFRKEGQNVTLSCEQNLNHDAMYWYRQDPGQGLRLIYYSQIVNDFQKGDIAEGYSVSREKKESFPLTVTSAQKNPTAFYLCASSPPRGSGDDNEQFFGPGTRLTVL.